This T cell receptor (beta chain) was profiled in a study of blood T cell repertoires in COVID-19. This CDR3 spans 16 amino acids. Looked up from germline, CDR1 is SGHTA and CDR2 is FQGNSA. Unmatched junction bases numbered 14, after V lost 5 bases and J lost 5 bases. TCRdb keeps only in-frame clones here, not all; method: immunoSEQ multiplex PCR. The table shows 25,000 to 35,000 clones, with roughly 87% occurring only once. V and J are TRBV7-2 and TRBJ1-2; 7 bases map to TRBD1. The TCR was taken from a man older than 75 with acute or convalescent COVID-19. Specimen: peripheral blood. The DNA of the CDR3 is TGTGCCAGCAGCGTATCCGGGACAGCAAGGAGTTATGGCTACACCTTC. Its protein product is CASSVSGTARSYGYTF.